This entry lists 3 T cell receptor beta chains sequenced from one sample in a study of CD8 T cells in ankylosing spondylitis. In TCRdb, the 5' RACE reads were re-called with MiXCR into one record per CDR3 protein. The sample has 150,000 to 200,000 distinct CDR3 sequences; 10% to 15% are singletons. The specimen was blood, either unsorted or a sorted T cell fraction (not recorded which). These receptors came from a female donor with ankylosing spondylitis or in good health (not recorded which).

V and J are TRBV5-1 and TRBJ2-1; D uncertain. The CDR3 extends over 15 amino acids. Trimming stripped 0 bases from V and 1 base from J, with 8 bases between. Per germline, CDR1 SGHRS and CDR2 YFSETQ. The CDR3 DNA sequence: TGCGCCAGCAGCTTGGTAGGGCAGTCCTACAATGAGCAGTTCTTC. This sequence encodes CASSLVGQSYNEQFF.

A few counts support this clonotype. The J gene is TRBJ1-6, the V gene TRBV12-3 or TRBV12-4; no clear D gene. The CDR3 is 13 residues long. The V gene lost 3 bases and the J gene lost 10 bases, with 10 bases spanning the gap. The CDR3 spells CASSFGQSSPLHF. As DNA, the CDR3 is TGTGCCAGCAGTTTCGGTCAGAGCTCACCCCTCCACTTT.

V usage is TRBV12-3 or TRBV12-4 and J usage is TRBJ2-7, with 10 bases identical to TRBD2. The trim removed 1 base at V and 5 bases at J, leaving 5 bases unmatched. CDR3 length: 15 residues. The CDR3 DNA sequence: TGTGCCAGCAGTTTAGAAGCGGGAGGGCCCCACGAGCAGTACTTC. Amino acids: CASSLEAGGPHEQYF.